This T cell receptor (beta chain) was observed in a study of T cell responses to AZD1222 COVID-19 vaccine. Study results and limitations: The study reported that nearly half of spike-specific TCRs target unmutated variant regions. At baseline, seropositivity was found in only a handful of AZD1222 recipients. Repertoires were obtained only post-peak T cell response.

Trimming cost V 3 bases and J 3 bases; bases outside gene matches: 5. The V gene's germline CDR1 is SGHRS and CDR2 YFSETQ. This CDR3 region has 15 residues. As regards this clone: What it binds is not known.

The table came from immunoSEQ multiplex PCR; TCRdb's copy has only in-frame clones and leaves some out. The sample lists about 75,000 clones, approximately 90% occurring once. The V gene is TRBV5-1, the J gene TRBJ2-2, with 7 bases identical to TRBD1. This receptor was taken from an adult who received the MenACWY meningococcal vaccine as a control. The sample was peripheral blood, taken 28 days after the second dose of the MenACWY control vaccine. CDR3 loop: CASSYRDRYTGELFF. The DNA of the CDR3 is TGCGCCAGCAGCTACCGGGACAGATACACCGGGGAGCTGTTTTTT.